This T cell receptor (beta chain) was retrieved from a study of blood T cell repertoires in COVID-19. Study context: Italy, Spain and the United States were the sources of the convalescent and acute COVID-19 samples. Sample material is recorded as cDNA or gDNA derived from T cells, B-cell-depleted T cells, or PBMCs.

This clone came up once. Under the authors' procedure: It was from reference gene primer amplification that nucleated cell counts were estimated. Assay used: immunoSEQ multiplex PCR; TCRdb lists only in-frame clones, some missing. That table furnishes V, J and clone size, whereas the DNA furnished D and trimming. The sample consists of 110,000 or so clones, approximately 81% of them appearing once. The CDR3 runs 16 residues. With 2 bases clipped from V and 3 bases from J, the junction kept 7 bases outside the gene matches. Per the germline V gene, CDR1 is MNHEY and CDR2 is SMNVEV (reference sequence).

The rearrangement uses TRBV27 and TRBJ1-1; TRBD1 aligns across 9 bases. The source of this sequence is a man aged 40-50 years with acute or convalescent COVID-19. Source material: peripheral blood. CDR3 nucleotide sequence: TGTGCCAGCAGTTTAAAACAGGGGGCGCTGGACACTGAAGCTTTCTTT. Amino acid sequence: CASSLKQGALDTEAFF.